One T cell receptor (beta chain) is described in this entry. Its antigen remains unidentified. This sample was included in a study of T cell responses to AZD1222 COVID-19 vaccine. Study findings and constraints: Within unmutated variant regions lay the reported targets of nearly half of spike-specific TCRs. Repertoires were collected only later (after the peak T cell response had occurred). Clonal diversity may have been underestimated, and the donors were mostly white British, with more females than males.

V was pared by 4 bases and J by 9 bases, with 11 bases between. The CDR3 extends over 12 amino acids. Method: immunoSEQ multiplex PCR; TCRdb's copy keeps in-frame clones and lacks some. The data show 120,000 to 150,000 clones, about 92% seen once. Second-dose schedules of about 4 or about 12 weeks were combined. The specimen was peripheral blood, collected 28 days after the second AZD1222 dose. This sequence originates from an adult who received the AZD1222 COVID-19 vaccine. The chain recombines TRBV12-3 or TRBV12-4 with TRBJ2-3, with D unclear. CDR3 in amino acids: CASSYVDRTQYF. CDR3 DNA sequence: TGTGCCAGCAGTTATGTGGATCGGACGCAGTATTTT.